These 32 T cell receptor beta chains were sequenced from one sample in a study of cytomegalovirus exposure and HLA in healthy donors. This PCR relied on a set of 60 Vbeta primers and 13 Jbeta primers. This table comes from immunoSEQ multiplex PCR, and its TCRdb copy is limited to in-frame clones, with some not included. Counted here are around 170,000 clones, just under 80% occurring once; the ten biggest clones make up 1.5% to 2%. The specimen sequenced was PBMCs. Receptors were obtained from a woman younger than 45 in good health and CMV-seronegative.

V usage is TRBV19 and J usage is TRBJ1-2; D ambiguous. Per germline, CDR1 LNHDA and CDR2 SQIVND (reference sequence). V was trimmed by 5 bases and J by 13 bases, leaving 14 bases between them. CDR3 length: 11 residues. The CDR3 region has the DNA TGTGCCAGTAGTTTGGAGTACTCGCGCACCTTC. Its protein is CASSLEYSRTF. Full variable domain (rest looked up from reference TRBV19 and TRBJ1-2): DGGITQSPKYLFRKEGQNVTLSCEQNLNHDAMYWYRQDPGQGLRLIYYSQIVNDFQKGDIAEGYSVSREKKESFPLTVTSAQKNPTAFYLCASSLEYSRTFGSGTRLTVV.

The chain is built from TRBV4-3 and TRBJ2-4, with 8 bases fitting TRBD2. Per the germline V gene, CDR1 is LGHNA and CDR2 is YSLEER. The CDR3 contains 18 residues. The trim removed 0 bases at V and 0 bases at J, leaving 7 bases unmatched. For the CDR3, the DNA is TGCGCCAGCAGCCAAGAACTTTCGGGGGGGCTAGCCAAAAACATTCAGTACTTC. It specifies CASSQELSGGLAKNIQYF.

This chain connects TRBV19 to TRBJ2-3; D not certain. Germline assignment: CDR1 LNHDA and CDR2 SQIVND (reference sequence). V gave up 3 bases and J gave up 0 bases, with 16 bases separating them. This CDR3 has 17 amino acids. This chain's CDR3 is CASSIPKAFLSTDTQYF. DNA of the CDR3: TGTGCCAGTAGTATTCCAAAAGCGTTCTTAAGCACAGATACGCAGTATTTT.

This clone occurred once. V usage is TRBV21-1 and J usage is TRBJ2-1; no DNA check was done on the table's D call, TRBD2. TRBV21-1 is deemed a pseudogene. This CDR3 region has 16 residues. The CDR3 sequence is CASSKLAGGLYNEQFF. Here the CDR3 DNA reads TGTGCCAGCAGCAAACTAGCGGGGGGACTCTACAATGAGCAGTTCTTC.

The gene calls are TRBV18 and TRBJ1-1, with unresolved D. This CDR3 has 14 amino acids. The germline V and J ends were trimmed by 5 bases and 2 bases, with 12 bases remaining between them. The germline CDR1 and CDR2 sequences are KGHSH and LQKENI. CDR3 nucleotide sequence: TGTGCCAGCTCATGGACTGTGACTAACACTGAAGCTTTCTTT. It yields the protein CASSWTVTNTEAFF.

The chain's CDR3 is CASRGGQGRNTEAFF. DNA for the CDR3: TGTGCCAGCCGGGGGGGCCAGGGGAGGAACACTGAAGCTTTCTTT. The chain is built from TRBV6-1 and TRBJ1-1, with TRBD1 as a possible D gene (6 bases). V was pared by 8 bases and J by 1 base, with 17 bases between. CDR1 is MNHNS and CDR2 is SASEGT in the germline V gene. This CDR3 has 15 residues.

The V gene is TRBV14, the J gene TRBJ2-6; D is perhaps TRBD1 (5 bases). The germline CDR1 and CDR2 sequences are SGHDN and FVKESK. The CDR3 runs 16 residues. Trimming pared 2 bases from V and 2 bases from J, leaving 10 bases between. The DNA for the CDR3 is TGTGCCAGCAGCCAAAGGGTAGGGGCTGGGGCCAACGTCCTGACTTTC. This gives the protein CASSQRVGAGANVLTF. The variable domain in full, completed from reference TRBV14 and TRBJ2-6, reads EAGVTQFPSHSVIEKGQTVTLRCDPISGHDNLYWYRRVMGKEIKFLLHFVKESKQDESGMPNNRFLAERTGGTYSTLKVQPAELEDSGVYFCASSQRVGAGANVLTFGAGSRLTVL.

This chain links TRBV2 with TRBJ2-3; 12 nucleotides align to TRBD2. Germline CDR1 SNHLY, CDR2 FYNNEI. Unmatched junction bases numbered 1, after V lost 5 bases and J lost 1 base. This CDR3 has 15 amino acids. The CDR3 loop is CASSRTSGGTDTQYF. CDR3 bases: TGTGCCAGCAGTAGGACTAGCGGGGGCACAGATACGCAGTATTTT.

The rearrangement links TRBV9 to TRBJ1-4; no clear D. Germline V gene data show CDR1 as SGDLS and CDR2 as YYNGEE. There are 15 residues in the CDR3. V dropped 1 base and J dropped 5 bases, with 12 bases sitting between them. The DNA of the CDR3 is TGTGCCAGCAGCGTACGGGGTAGCGTAAATGAAAAACTGTTTTTT. Translating it yields CASSVRGSVNEKLFF.

This chain joins TRBV9 and TRBJ2-5, with 7 nucleotides matching TRBD1. Per the germline V gene, CDR1 is SGDLS and CDR2 is YYNGEE. J was trimmed by 2 bases and V by 4 bases; bases with no gene match: 5. This CDR3 contains 14 residues. CDR3 nucleotides: TGTGCCAGCAGCCTTGGACAGGCACAAGAGACCCAGTACTTC. It yields the protein CASSLGQAQETQYF.

For this clone: In the same sample, other DNA sequences code for this CDR3. CDR3 amino acids: CAWSIGAGSYNEQFF. CDR3 bases: TGTGCCTGGAGTATTGGGGCAGGCTCCTACAATGAGCAGTTCTTC. This chain joins TRBV30 and TRBJ2-1; D might be TRBD1 (5 bases). Germline V gives CDR1 GTSNPN, CDR2 SVGIG (reference sequence). Trimming took off 2 bases at V and 0 bases at J, with 11 bases between the two ends. This CDR3 region has 15 residues.

The rearrangement joins TRBV7-8 to TRBJ1-5; TRBD1 matches at 12 bases. J gave up 3 bases and V 5 bases, and 14 bases lay outside the gene matches. This CDR3 contains 19 residues. Germline CDR1 and CDR2: SGHVS and FQNEAQ. The CDR3 DNA follows: TGTGCCAGCAGCCGGGACAGGGGGCAAGTGGGGATATACAATCAGCCCCAGCATTTT. Its translation is CASSRDRGQVGIYNQPQHF.

The rearrangement links TRBV29-1 to TRBJ2-7, with D hard to call. This CDR3 spans 13 amino acids. Germline V gene data show CDR1 as SQVTM and CDR2 as ANQGSEA. V lost 4 bases and J lost 0, with 10 bases in between. The CDR3: CSVAQVSSYEQYF. Here the CDR3 DNA reads TGCAGCGTTGCGCAGGTTAGCTCCTACGAGCAGTACTTC.

This rearrangement joins TRBV7-2 to TRBJ2-7; 7 bases fit TRBD1. Looked up from germline, CDR1 is SGHTA and CDR2 is FQGNSA. The CDR3 is 14 residues long. The junction had 6 bases not matched to a gene; V was cut back by 3 bases and J by 4 bases. In nucleotides, the CDR3 is TGTGCCAGCAGCTTTGCCGGGACAGTTTACGAGCAGTACTTC. Amino acid sequence: CASSFAGTVYEQYF.

The V and J genes are TRBV11-1 and TRBJ2-7, with 9 bases matching TRBD1. This CDR3 is built from 15 residues. V gave up 3 bases and J gave up 4 bases; unmatched junction bases: 7. The germline CDR1 and CDR2 sequences are SGHAT and FQDESV (reference sequence). The CDR3 region is CASSFHDRGGYEQYF. CDR3 sequence (DNA): TGTGCCAGCAGCTTCCACGACAGGGGGGGATACGAGCAGTACTTC.

The chain uses TRBV4-3 and TRBJ1-2; D is ambiguous. There are 14 residues in the CDR3. V lost 4 bases and J 7 bases, leaving 16 bases between the germline ends. Looked up from germline, CDR1 is LGHNA and CDR2 is YSLEER. The CDR3 nucleotides are TGCGCCAGCAGCCGAGAACAGAAACAGAGTGGCTACACCTTC. Translation: CASSREQKQSGYTF.

The V gene is TRBV5-3, the J gene TRBJ1-4, with a possible D match to TRBD1 (6 bases). TRBV5-3 is marked as an open reading frame, function uncertain. There are 14 residues in the CDR3. V was clipped by 5 bases and J by 8 bases, with 16 bases between them. The CDR3, as DNA: TGTGCCAGAAGTAGGGGGAGGGATGGAGAAAAACTGTTTTTT. This codes for CARSRGRDGEKLFF.

This clone was detected a few times. This chain links TRBV2 with TRBJ2-7; D is possibly TRBD2 (5 bases). Deletions cut 7 bases from V and 0 bases from J, with 13 bases between. Looked up from germline, CDR1 is SNHLY and CDR2 is FYNNEI. This CDR3 has 14 residues. The CDR3 DNA reads as TGTGCCAGCAAGGGAGACCCAATCTCCTACGAGCAGTACTTC. Translating it yields CASKGDPISYEQYF.

The CDR3 loop is CASSQEKGYEQYF. CDR3 in DNA: TGCGCCAGCAGCCAAGAGAAGGGGTACGAGCAGTACTTC. This chain connects TRBV4-1 to TRBJ2-7; D might be TRBD1 (5 bases). The CDR3 totals 13 residues. CDR1 and CDR2 (germline): MGHRA, YSYEKL. Trimming took 0 bases from V and 4 from J, leaving 7 bases between them.

This chain joins TRBV2 and TRBJ1-2; 8 bases line up with TRBD1. The germline CDR1 and CDR2 sequences are SNHLY and FYNNEI. The CDR3 totals 14 residues. Trimming removed 2 bases from V and 9 bases from J; junction bases left unmatched: 8. The CDR3: CASSETQGARSYTF. The CDR3 DNA is TGTGCCAGCAGTGAAACCCAGGGGGCTCGGAGCTACACCTTC.

This clone was seen a single time. V usage is TRBV5-1 and J usage is TRBJ1-3, with TRBD1 as a possible D gene (6 bases). Germline assignment: CDR1 SGHRS and CDR2 YFSETQ. Trimming pared 6 bases from V and 0 bases from J, leaving 13 bases between. There are 15 residues in the CDR3. The CDR3 loop is CASTVTGSSGNTIYF. CDR3 coding DNA: TGCGCCAGCACCGTTACAGGGAGCTCTGGAAACACCATATATTTT.

The rearrangement links TRBV7-9 to TRBJ1-3; TRBD1 matches at 8 bases. The junction had 5 bases not matched to a gene; V was cut back by 4 bases and J by 0 bases. The CDR3 is made up of 16 amino acids. Germline assignment: CDR1 SEHNR and CDR2 FQNEAQ (reference sequence). The CDR3, as DNA: TGTGCCAGCAGCTCACCGGGACAGGACTCTGGAAACACCATATATTTT. This encodes CASSSPGQDSGNTIYF.

The V call is TRBV28, the J call TRBJ2-1, with TRBD1 identical over 7 bases. The junction had 4 bases not matched to a gene; V was cut back by 8 bases and J by 3 bases. CDR3 size: 13 residues. Germline CDR1 is MDHEN and CDR2 is SYDVKM. The CDR3 coding sequence is TGTGCCAGCCCCCGGACAGGCTACAATGAGCAGTTCTTC. Its protein is CASPRTGYNEQFF.

The chain links TRBV2 to TRBJ2-3, with 13 bases aligning to TRBD2. The V gene end was trimmed by 5 bases and the J gene end by 6 bases; junction bases not matched to a gene: 17. The CDR3 is 19 residues long. Germline V gene data show CDR1 as SNHLY and CDR2 as FYNNEI. The CDR3 DNA follows: TGTGCCAGCAGTCACCCCCGTCCCGGACTAGCGGGGGATGGCGATACGCAGTATTTT. Translated, it gives CASSHPRPGLAGDGDTQYF.

CDR3 loop: CASSESSRTGEAFF. As DNA, the CDR3 is TGCGCCAGCAGTGAGTCGTCAAGGACAGGGGAAGCTTTCTTT. The chain links TRBV10-2 to TRBJ1-1; 8 nucleotides match TRBD1. The CDR3 covers 14 residues. CDR1 and CDR2 from the germline V gene are WSHSY and SAAADI. V shed 0 bases, J shed 8 bases, and the junction held 5 bases outside the gene matches.

The chain carries TRBV10-3 and TRBJ2-7; maybe TRBD2 (6 bases). The germline gives CDR1 ENHRY, CDR2 SYGVKD. The CDR3 totals 15 residues. Trimming left V 0 bases short and J 2 bases short, with 11 bases between. CDR3 sequence: CAISESGGSTYEQYF. The CDR3 DNA reads TGTGCCATCAGTGAGTCGGGAGGCAGTACCTACGAGCAGTACTTC.

The genes are TRBV7-3 and TRBJ2-7; perhaps TRBD2 as D (5 bases). V lost 2 bases and J 7 bases, leaving 21 bases between the germline ends. The CDR3 length is 16 residues. The germline V gene encodes CDR1 SGHTA and CDR2 FQGTGA. The CDR3 protein is CASSLWASRDFNEQYF. CDR3 bases: TGTGCCAGCAGCTTATGGGCCAGTCGGGATTTTAATGAGCAGTACTTC.

The genes are TRBV27 and TRBJ1-2, with D perhaps matching TRBD1 (6 bases). The CDR3 covers 14 residues. CDR1 is MNHEY and CDR2 is SMNVEV in the germline V gene (reference sequence). V was clipped by 6 bases and J by 4 bases, with 15 bases between them. For the CDR3, the DNA is TGTGCCAGCAGCGACGATGGACAGACCTATGGCTACACCTTC. Encoded protein: CASSDDGQTYGYTF.

A few counts support this clone. The J gene is TRBJ2-3, the V gene TRBV9; 9 bases are shared with TRBD2. Germline CDR1 reads SGDLS; CDR2 reads YYNGEE. CDR3 length: 15 residues. V was pared by 5 bases and J by 6 bases, with 10 bases of the junction left unmatched. The CDR3 region is CASSSAGGLEDTQYF. CDR3 DNA: TGTGCCAGCAGTTCAGCGGGGGGCCTCGAGGATACGCAGTATTTT. The whole variable domain, remainder taken from reference TRBV9 and TRBJ2-3, is DSGVTQTPKHLITATGQRVTLRCSPRSGDLSVYWYQQSLDQGLQFLIQYYNGEERAKGNILERFSAQQFPDLHSELNLSSLELGDSALYFCASSSAGGLEDTQYFGPGTRLTVL.

The rearrangement uses TRBV5-1 and TRBJ2-5; 8 bases line up with TRBD1. Germline values: CDR1 SGHRS, CDR2 YFSETQ. V shed 5 bases and J 2 bases; nucleotides not matched to a gene: 2. CDR3 length equals 13 residues. The CDR3 sequence is CASRDRVQETQYF. CDR3 bases: TGCGCCAGCAGGGACAGGGTACAAGAGACCCAGTACTTC.

The V and J genes are TRBV19 and TRBJ2-7; TRBD1 aligns across 8 bases. Germline-derived CDR1 and CDR2 are LNHDA and SQIVND (reference sequence). After removal of 4 bases from V and 2 bases from J, the junction contained 4 bases not matched to a gene. The CDR3 is 14 residues long. The CDR3 is CASSTQGVPYEQYF. The CDR3 DNA follows: TGTGCCAGTAGTACACAGGGGGTACCCTACGAGCAGTACTTC. The variable domain in full, completed from reference TRBV19 and TRBJ2-7, reads DGGITQSPKYLFRKEGQNVTLSCEQNLNHDAMYWYRQDPGQGLRLIYYSQIVNDFQKGDIAEGYSVSREKKESFPLTVTSAQKNPTAFYLCASSTQGVPYEQYFGPGTRLTVT.

The J gene is TRBJ2-4, the V gene TRBV7-9, with D perhaps matching TRBD2 (5 bases). V was pared by 5 bases and J by 8 bases, with 10 bases between. The CDR3 is 12 residues long. CDR1 SEHNR and CDR2 FQNEAQ come from the germline V gene (reference sequence). The CDR3 DNA reads TGTGCCAGCAGCCGAGGGTCAGACATTCAGTACTTC. It yields the protein CASSRGSDIQYF. Looking up the rest from reference TRBV7-9 and TRBJ2-4 gives the full variable domain: DTGVSQNPRHKITKRGQNVTFRCDPISEHNRLYWYRQTLGQGPEFLTYFQNEAQLEKSRLLSDRFSAERPKGSFSTLEIQRTEQGDSAMYLCASSRGSDIQYFGAGTRLSVL.